Included here is one T cell receptor beta chain sequence, with context. These data are taken from a study of OX40 agonist ivuxolimab in advanced cancers. Study-wide context: The drug used for patients, ivuxolimab, was an agonistic anti-OX40 (CD134) antibody. Prior anti-PD-1, anti-PD-L1 or anti-CTLA-4 therapy did not bar entry, and roughly 40% had some. Patients were treated with intravenous ivuxolimab, dosed at 0.01 to 10 mg/kg and infused every 2 weeks. Three patients got partial responses; one had hepatocellular carcinoma and two had cutaneous melanoma.

Generated by immunoSEQ multiplex PCR, the TCRdb table keeps only in-frame clones and is missing some. The sample yields around 59,000 clones, 86% seen once. This TCR derives from an adult with an advanced solid tumor such as melanoma, head and neck, liver or kidney cancer. The sample here was CD4+ or CD8+ T cells sorted from blood, taken in a trial of the OX40 agonist ivuxolimab.

The CDR3 spells CASSPGTVQETQYF. Here the CDR3 DNA reads TGTGCCAGCAGCCCGGGGACGGTCCAAGAGACCCAGTACTTC. The genes are TRBV7-2 and TRBJ2-5, with D perhaps being TRBD1 or TRBD2 (5 bases each). Germline loops: CDR1 SGHTA, CDR2 FQGNSA. The CDR3 extends over 14 amino acids. Trimming left V 5 bases short and J 1 base short, with 11 bases between.